This TCR beta chain was observed in a study of multiple sclerosis patients with progressive multifocal leukoencephalopathy. Time point here: before natalizumab initiation. All PML patients were female, and all patients had earlier interferon beta. The T0 samples predate the first natalizumab infusion. The survey-level immunoSEQ assay was used. Spiked into each PCR were synthetic inline TR CDR3 controls of all V-J pairings. The data were produced by immunoSEQ multiplex PCR, yet TCRdb's version contains in-frame clones alone and is incomplete. The repertoire holds around 32,000 clones, with 92% as singletons. V lost 6 bases and J 5 bases, leaving 16 bases between the germline ends. In germline, CDR1 is MNHEY, CDR2 SVGAGI. The CDR3 has 14 amino acids.

The receptor comes from a man aged 30 to 39 with multiple sclerosis. The chain recombines TRBV6-5 with TRBJ2-5; no clear D. Source material: PBMCs. The CDR3 sequence is CASSGGRKTETQYF. The CDR3 DNA reads as TGTGCCAGCAGCGGCGGTCGGAAGACGGAGACCCAGTACTTC.